This T cell receptor beta chain originates from a study of blood T cell repertoires in COVID-19. The overall study: T cells, B-cell-depleted T cells, or PBMCs supplied cDNA or gDNA.

In the authors' workflow: The assay estimated nucleated cells by amplifying reference gene primers. Clones were sequenced by immunoSEQ multiplex PCR, and TCRdb holds only the in-frame ones, with some missing. V and J calls and clone size are as listed in that table; D and trimming were resolved from the DNA. The sample holds some 270,000 clones, 75% to 90% seen once. Germline trimming cut 8 bases from V and 1 base from J; bases unmatched to any gene: 7. Germline V gives CDR1 MNHEY, CDR2 SMNVEV (reference sequence). The CDR3 consists of 14 residues. Researchers sorted participants into cohorts using their self-reported clinical history. Recovered status in Cohort 3 required two negative PCRs, clearance, or symptom resolution.

The chain uses TRBV27 and TRBJ1-1; 7 bases agree with TRBD1. Material: PBMCs or T cells enriched from blood (not recorded which). The sequence was collected from a woman aged 40-49 years who had recovered from COVID-19. For the CDR3, the DNA is TGTGCCAGCCTTCCGGGACAGAGGAACACTGAAGCTTTCTTT. Translating it yields CASLPGQRNTEAFF.